A single sample gave rise to the 12 T cell receptor beta chains below, sequenced in a study of shared clonotypes between healthy human individuals. Generated by immunoSEQ multiplex PCR, the TCRdb table keeps only in-frame clones and is missing some. The table shows about 580,000 clones, with roughly 98% occurring only once. Selected positively for CCR7 and CD45RO-negative, naive CD8 cells excluded terminally differentiated effector memory CD45RA+ cells. The specimen sequenced was naive CD8+ T cells sorted from blood. The receptors come from a man aged 25-40 years in good health.

This chain connects TRBV27 to TRBJ2-1; D may correspond to TRBD1 or TRBD2 (5 bases each). CDR3 length: 13 amino acids. V shed 4 bases and J shed 6 bases, with 10 bases lying between them. CDR1 and CDR2 from the germline V gene are MNHEY and SMNVEV (reference sequence). CDR3: CASSSGAGNEQFF. The CDR3 region has the DNA TGTGCCAGCAGTTCCGGGGCTGGCAATGAGCAGTTCTTC.

J is TRBJ2-1 and V is TRBV7-8, with 8 positions matching TRBD2. The CDR3 has 16 residues. Germline assignment: CDR1 SGHVS and CDR2 FQNEAQ. Losses at the gene ends were 5 bases for V and 6 bases for J; bases not matched to a gene: 12. Here the CDR3 DNA reads TGTGCCAGCAGCCCATCCCGGGAGGGCCGTGGCAATGAGCAGTTCTTC. Its translation is CASSPSREGRGNEQFF.

This chain uses TRBV11-2 with TRBJ2-3; 15 bases align to TRBD2. Germline V gene lookup returns CDR1 SGHAT and CDR2 FQNNGV. The J segment lost 7 bases and the V segment lost 5 bases, leaving 7 bases of the junction unmatched. This CDR3 contains 16 residues. The CDR3 is CASSPGLAGGRYTQYF. CDR3 DNA sequence: TGTGCCAGCAGCCCGGGACTAGCGGGAGGAAGGTATACGCAGTATTTT.

This clone appeared a single time. This chain links TRBV2 with TRBJ1-4; D gene uncertain. V dropped 0 bases and J dropped 12 bases, with 20 bases sitting between them. The CDR3 has 16 residues. Germline CDR1 is SNHLY and CDR2 is FYNNEI. CDR3 residues: CASSEAASPVGGELFF. The CDR3 DNA is TGTGCCAGCAGTGAAGCGGCATCTCCGGTCGGCGGGGAACTGTTTTTT.

The rearrangement links TRBV28 to TRBJ2-7; 9 nucleotides agree with TRBD2. The V and J ends lost 5 bases and 6 bases, in that order; junction bases with no gene match: 5. This CDR3 has 13 amino acids. The germline CDR1 and CDR2 sequences are MDHEN and SYDVKM. CDR3 sequence (DNA): TGTGCCAGCAGTCCCGGACTAGCGATCGAGCAGTACTTC. Translation gives CASSPGLAIEQYF.

The chain is built from TRBV19 and TRBJ2-7, with 8 nucleotides matching TRBD1. V shed 6 bases, J shed 4 bases, and the junction held 8 bases outside the gene matches. The germline gives CDR1 LNHDA, CDR2 SQIVND (reference sequence). The CDR3 runs 14 residues. CDR3 amino acids: CASSAGGMGYEQYF. The CDR3 DNA is TGTGCCAGTAGCGCAGGGGGCATGGGGTACGAGCAGTACTTC. Filled out from reference TRBV19 and TRBJ2-7, the complete variable domain reads DGGITQSPKYLFRKEGQNVTLSCEQNLNHDAMYWYRQDPGQGLRLIYYSQIVNDFQKGDIAEGYSVSREKKESFPLTVTSAQKNPTAFYLCASSAGGMGYEQYFGPGTRLTVT.

This chain joins TRBV4-3 and TRBJ2-5; D is unclear. The CDR3 consists of 15 residues. Germline V CDR1 and CDR2: LGHNA, YSLEER. Trimming removed 2 bases from V and 4 bases from J, with 14 bases in between. As DNA, the CDR3 is TGCGCCAGCAGCCAATTCAATACCCTAGGAGAGACCCAGTACTTC. Residues: CASSQFNTLGETQYF.

The chain couples TRBV5-1 to TRBJ2-7; perhaps TRBD1 as D (6 bases). The CDR3 loop spans 15 amino acids. The germline gives CDR1 SGHRS, CDR2 YFSETQ. V was pared by 0 bases and J by 2 bases, with 12 bases between. The chain's CDR3 is CASSLVQGLPYEQYF. The CDR3 region has the DNA TGCGCCAGCAGCTTGGTACAGGGCCTTCCCTACGAGCAGTACTTC.

The chain carries TRBV13 and TRBJ2-1, with TRBD2 matching over 7 bases. The J segment lost 6 bases and the V segment lost 2 bases, leaving 10 bases of the junction unmatched. The CDR3 covers 16 residues. Germline V gene lookup returns CDR1 PRHDT and CDR2 FYEKMQ (reference sequence). The CDR3 sequence is CASSLRREGLGNEQFF. As DNA, the CDR3 is TGTGCCAGCAGCTTACGCAGGGAGGGCCTGGGCAATGAGCAGTTCTTC.

The chain joins TRBV19 to TRBJ2-7, with D maybe TRBD2 (6 bases). CDR1 is LNHDA, CDR2 SQIVND, per germline (reference sequence). This CDR3 has 13 residues. The V end was cut by 6 bases, the J end by 4 bases, with 13 bases between. This CDR3 reads CASSYAGGYEQYF. The CDR3 DNA follows: TGTGCCAGTAGCTATGCCGGGGGTTACGAGCAGTACTTC.

A note on this clone: One end of the junction fails to match germline, which may point to a read error. The genes are TRBV10-3 and TRBJ2-6, with D possibly matching TRBD2 (7 bases). The CDR3 has 15 amino acids. From germline, CDR1 is ENHRY and CDR2 SYGVKD. CDR3: CATSGGATGANVLTF. The DNA for the CDR3 is TGTGCCACCAGTGGGGGGGCTACTGGGGCCAACGTCCTGACTTTC.

This chain connects TRBV5-4 to TRBJ2-1; D not certain. The V end was cut by 1 base, the J end by 10 bases, with 12 bases between. CDR3 length: 13 residues. Germline loops: CDR1 SGHNT, CDR2 YYREEE (reference sequence). In nucleotides, the CDR3 is TGTGCCAGCAGCTTGACTACTGTCAACGAGCAGTTCTTC. It specifies CASSLTTVNEQFF. Using reference TRBV5-4 and TRBJ2-1 for the parts outside the CDR3, the full variable domain is ETGVTQSPTHLIKTRGQQVTLRCSSQSGHNTVSWYQQALGQGPQFIFQYYREEENGRGNFPPRFSGLQFPNYSSELNVNALELDDSALYLCASSLTTVNEQFFGPGTRLTVL.